What follows are 7 T cell receptor beta chains derived from one specimen sequenced in a study of blood T cell repertoires in COVID-19 (dated by TCRdb to 2020 to 2021). Receptors were amplified or captured by the immunoSEQ multiplex PCR assay. The clones in this table, taken by TCRdb from immuneACCESS, are in-frame only. Not every clone is retained; where verified, under half of the shortfall comes from an unresolved V gene, and the cause of the rest is unknown. This sample has about 80,000 clones in its table, and 88% of those were observed once. Clones ranked in the top ten supply 6.5% to 8.5% of the sample. The sequencing input was peripheral blood. The receptor source for this set is a woman older than 75 with acute or convalescent COVID-19.

The CDR3 is CASSYSQGIRYF. The CDR3 DNA reads TGTGCCAGCAGTTACTCGCAGGGGATCCGGTACTTC. The J gene is TRBJ2-7, the V gene TRBV6-2 or TRBV6-3, with D possibly being TRBD1 (6 bases). The germline V and J ends were trimmed by 0 bases and 12 bases, with 12 bases remaining between them. The CDR3 runs 12 residues. Per the germline V gene, CDR1 is MNHEY and CDR2 is SVGEGT.

V is TRBV6-5 and J is TRBJ1-1, with a weak D call TRBD1 (6 bases). This CDR3 region has 14 residues. Trimming left V 8 bases short and J 4 bases short, with 17 bases between. The germline V gene encodes CDR1 MNHEY and CDR2 SVGAGI. CDR3 residues: CASFEDRSATEAFF. DNA of the CDR3: TGTGCCAGCTTCGAAGACAGGTCTGCCACTGAAGCTTTCTTT.

The chain couples TRBV19 to TRBJ2-2, with TRBD2 identical over 14 bases. Losses at the gene ends were 9 bases for V and 7 bases for J; bases not matched to a gene: 10. The germline V gene encodes CDR1 LNHDA and CDR2 SQIVND (reference sequence). CDR3 length: 16 residues. CDR3 sequence (DNA): TGTGCCAGCCGGACTAGCGGGAGGCAGATGGGCGGGGAGCTGTTTTTT. Protein product: CASRTSGRQMGGELFF. The full variable domain, completed using reference TRBV19 and TRBJ2-2, is DGGITQSPKYLFRKEGQNVTLSCEQNLNHDAMYWYRQDPGQGLRLIYYSQIVNDFQKGDIAEGYSVSREKKESFPLTVTSAQKNPTAFYLCASRTSGRQMGGELFFGEGSRLTVL.

The CDR3 protein is CASSRDGRGGADEQYF. In nucleotides, the CDR3 is TGCGCCAGCAGCCGGGATGGGCGCGGGGGGGCTGACGAGCAGTACTTC. The gene calls are TRBV5-1 and TRBJ2-7; 9 bases line up with TRBD2. J gave up 5 bases and V 4 bases, and 13 bases lay outside the gene matches. Germline V gene sequence: CDR1 SGHRS, CDR2 YFSETQ. The CDR3 covers 16 residues.

This chain joins TRBV6-5 and TRBJ1-4; TRBD1 matches at 8 bases. The trim removed 6 bases at V and 4 bases at J, leaving 4 bases unmatched. Germline lookup yields CDR1 MNHEY and CDR2 SVGAGI. CDR3 size: 14 residues. DNA of the CDR3: TGTGCCAGCAGACCTACAGGGGGTAATGAAAAACTGTTTTTT. Encoded protein: CASRPTGGNEKLFF.

The chain joins TRBV6-1 to TRBJ2-4, with 12 bases aligning to TRBD2. The V segment lost 2 bases and the J segment 5 bases; nucleotides outside the gene matches: 4. The CDR3 is 16 amino acids. Germline CDR1 reads MNHNS; CDR2 reads SASEGT. The DNA of the CDR3 is TGTGCCAGCAGTGAACAGACTAGCGGGAGACAAAACATTCAGTACTTC. Its translation: CASSEQTSGRQNIQYF.

This sequence joins TRBV14 and TRBJ2-5; a possible D gene is TRBD2 (5 bases). Germline V CDR1 and CDR2: SGHDN, FVKESK. The V end lost 2 bases, the J end lost 5 bases, and 6 bases lay between the germline ends. CDR3 length: 12 residues. CDR3 protein: CASSQTRETQYF. The CDR3 nucleotides read TGTGCCAGCAGCCAAACTAGGGAGACCCAGTACTTC.